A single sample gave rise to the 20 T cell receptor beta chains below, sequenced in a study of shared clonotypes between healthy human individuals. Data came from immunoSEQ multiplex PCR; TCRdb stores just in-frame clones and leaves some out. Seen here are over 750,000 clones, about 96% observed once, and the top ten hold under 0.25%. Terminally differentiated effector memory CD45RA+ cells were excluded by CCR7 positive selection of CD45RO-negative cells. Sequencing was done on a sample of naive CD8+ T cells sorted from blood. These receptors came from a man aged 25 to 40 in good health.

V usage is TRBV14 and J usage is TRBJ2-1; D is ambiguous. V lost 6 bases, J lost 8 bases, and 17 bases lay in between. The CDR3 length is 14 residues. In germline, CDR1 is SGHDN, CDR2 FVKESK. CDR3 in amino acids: CASRPFGSVDEQFF. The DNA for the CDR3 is TGTGCCAGCAGACCCTTTGGCTCGGTCGATGAGCAGTTCTTC.

The CDR3 here is CSVRTPAYEQYF. The CDR3, as DNA: TGCAGCGTCCGGACACCCGCCTACGAGCAGTACTTC. This sequence joins TRBV29-1 and TRBJ2-7, with a weak D call TRBD1 (5 bases). The V end lost 6 bases, the J end lost 2 bases, and 11 bases lay between the germline ends. CDR1 is SQVTM and CDR2 is ANQGSEA in the germline V gene. The CDR3 spans 12 residues.

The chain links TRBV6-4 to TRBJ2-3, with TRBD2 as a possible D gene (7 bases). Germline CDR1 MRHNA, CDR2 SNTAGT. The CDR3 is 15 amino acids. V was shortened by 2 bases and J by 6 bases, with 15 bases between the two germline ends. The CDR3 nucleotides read TGTGCCAGCAGTGACCGTACCAGGGGAGGGGATACGCAGTATTTT. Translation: CASSDRTRGGDTQYF.

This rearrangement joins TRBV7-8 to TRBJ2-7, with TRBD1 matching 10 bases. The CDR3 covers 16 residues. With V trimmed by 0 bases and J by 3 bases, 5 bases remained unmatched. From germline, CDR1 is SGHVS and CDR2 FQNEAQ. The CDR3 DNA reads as TGTGCCAGCAGCTTAGCGGGGGGACAGGGGATCTACGAGCAGTACTTC. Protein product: CASSLAGGQGIYEQYF.

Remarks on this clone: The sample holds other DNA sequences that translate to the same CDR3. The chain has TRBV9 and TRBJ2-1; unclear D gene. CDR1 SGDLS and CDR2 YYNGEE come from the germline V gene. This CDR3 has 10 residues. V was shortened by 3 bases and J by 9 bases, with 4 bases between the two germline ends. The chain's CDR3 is CASSGAEQFF. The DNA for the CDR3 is TGTGCCAGCAGCGGGGCTGAGCAGTTCTTC.

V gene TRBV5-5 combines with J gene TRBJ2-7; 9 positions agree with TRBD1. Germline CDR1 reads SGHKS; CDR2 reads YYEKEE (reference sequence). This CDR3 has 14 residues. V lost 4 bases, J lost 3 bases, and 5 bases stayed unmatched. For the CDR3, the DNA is TGTGCCAGCAGCCCACAGGGGGCACTCTACGAGCAGTACTTC. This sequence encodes CASSPQGALYEQYF.

The DNA for the CDR3 is TGCAGCGTCCAGGGACAGGGGATTGTTGACGAGCAGTACTTC. Residues: CSVQGQGIVDEQYF. The chain recombines TRBV29-1 with TRBJ2-7, with 10 bases aligning to TRBD1. Germline V gives CDR1 SQVTM, CDR2 ANQGSEA. Germline trimming cut 6 bases from V and 5 bases from J; bases unmatched to any gene: 10. The CDR3 is made up of 14 amino acids.

In DNA form, the CDR3 reads TGTGCCAGCAGCCACAGGACCTACAGAGGCCATGAGCAGTTCTTC. It translates to CASSHRTYRGHEQFF. The chain has TRBV7-9 and TRBJ2-1; a weak D match, TRBD1 (5 bases). Trimming shortened V by 5 bases and J by 8 bases, and 19 bases separated the two germline ends. Germline lookup yields CDR1 SEHNR and CDR2 FQNEAQ (reference sequence). The CDR3 sequence is 15 residues long.

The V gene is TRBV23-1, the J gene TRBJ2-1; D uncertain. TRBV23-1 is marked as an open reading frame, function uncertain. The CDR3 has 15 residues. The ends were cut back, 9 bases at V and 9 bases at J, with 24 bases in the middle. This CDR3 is CASIHRSLLVSEQFF. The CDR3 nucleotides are TGCGCCAGTATACATCGCTCGTTGTTAGTCAGTGAGCAGTTCTTC.

This CDR3 is CASSLVRFGTASSYNEQFF. The DNA for the CDR3 is TGTGCCAGCAGCTTAGTCCGTTTTGGAACAGCGAGCTCCTACAATGAGCAGTTCTTC. The chain recombines TRBV7-2 with TRBJ2-1, with D hard to call. V was pared by 1 base and J by 0 bases, with 19 bases between. CDR3 size: 19 residues. Germline CDR1 is SGHTA and CDR2 is FQGNSA.

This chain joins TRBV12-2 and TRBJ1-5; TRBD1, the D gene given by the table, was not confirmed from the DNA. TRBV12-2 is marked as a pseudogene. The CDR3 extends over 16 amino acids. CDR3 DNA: TGTGCAAGTCGCTCGAACCAGGAAGACGATTGGCAGCCCCAGCATTTT. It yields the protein CASRSNQEDDWQPQHF.

The CDR3 DNA follows: TGTGCCAGCAGCGAGGGAGGTGAAAAACTGTTTTTT. Its protein product is CASSEGGEKLFF. The chain has TRBV9 and TRBJ1-4; D is unresolved. Germline lookup yields CDR1 SGDLS and CDR2 YYNGEE. The V end lost 3 bases, the J end lost 7 bases, and 7 bases lay between the germline ends. The CDR3 has 12 residues.

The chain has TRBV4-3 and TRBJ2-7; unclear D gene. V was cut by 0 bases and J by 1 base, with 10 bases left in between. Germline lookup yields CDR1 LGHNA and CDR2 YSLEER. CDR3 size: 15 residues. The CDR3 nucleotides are TGCGCCAGCAGCCAAGATCCCGGTCCTTCCTACGAGCAGTACTTC. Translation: CASSQDPGPSYEQYF.

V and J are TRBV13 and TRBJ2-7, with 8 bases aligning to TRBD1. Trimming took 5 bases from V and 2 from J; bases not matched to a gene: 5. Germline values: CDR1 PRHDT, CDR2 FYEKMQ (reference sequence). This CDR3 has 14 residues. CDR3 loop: CASSPRDRTYEQYF. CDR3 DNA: TGTGCCAGCAGCCCCCGGGACAGGACCTACGAGCAGTACTTC.

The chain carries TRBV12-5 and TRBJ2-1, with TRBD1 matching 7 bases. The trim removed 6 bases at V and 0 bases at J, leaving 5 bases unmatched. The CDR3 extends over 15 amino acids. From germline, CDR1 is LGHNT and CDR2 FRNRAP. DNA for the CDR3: TGTGCTAGTGGGGAGACAGGGAACTCCTACAATGAGCAGTTCTTC. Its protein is CASGETGNSYNEQFF.

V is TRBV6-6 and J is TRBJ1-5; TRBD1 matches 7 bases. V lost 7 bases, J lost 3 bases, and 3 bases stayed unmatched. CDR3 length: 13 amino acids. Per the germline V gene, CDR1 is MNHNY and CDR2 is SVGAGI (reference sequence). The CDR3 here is CASKDRTNQPQHF. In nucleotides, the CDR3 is TGTGCCAGCAAGGACAGGACCAATCAGCCCCAGCATTTT.

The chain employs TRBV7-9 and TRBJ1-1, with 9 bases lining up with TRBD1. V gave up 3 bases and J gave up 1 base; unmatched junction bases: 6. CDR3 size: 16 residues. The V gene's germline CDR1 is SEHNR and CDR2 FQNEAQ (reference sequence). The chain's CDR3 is CASSFDLDRGNTEAFF. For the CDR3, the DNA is TGTGCCAGCAGCTTCGACTTGGACAGGGGGAACACTGAAGCTTTCTTT.

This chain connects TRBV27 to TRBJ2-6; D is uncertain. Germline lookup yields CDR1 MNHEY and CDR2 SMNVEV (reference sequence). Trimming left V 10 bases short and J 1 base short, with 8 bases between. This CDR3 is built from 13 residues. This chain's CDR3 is CATSESGANVLTF. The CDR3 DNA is TGTGCCACCTCGGAGTCTGGGGCCAACGTCCTGACTTTC.

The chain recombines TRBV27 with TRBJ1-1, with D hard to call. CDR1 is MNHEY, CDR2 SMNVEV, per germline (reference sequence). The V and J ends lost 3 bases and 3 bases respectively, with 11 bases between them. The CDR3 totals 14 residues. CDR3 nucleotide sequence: TGTGCCAGCAGTTTTTGGGGAGCGGACACTGAAGCTTTCTTT. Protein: CASSFWGADTEAFF.

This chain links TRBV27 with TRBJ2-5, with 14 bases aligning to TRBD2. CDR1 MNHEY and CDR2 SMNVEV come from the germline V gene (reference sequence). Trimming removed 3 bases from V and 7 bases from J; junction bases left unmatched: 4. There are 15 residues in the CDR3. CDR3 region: CASSFGTSGSGTQYF. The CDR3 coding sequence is TGTGCCAGCAGTTTCGGGACTAGCGGGAGTGGGACCCAGTACTTC.